The source of this T cell receptor beta chain is a study of cytomegalovirus exposure and HLA in healthy donors. The PCR employed 60 Vbeta primers together with 13 Jbeta primers. Data came from immunoSEQ multiplex PCR; TCRdb stores just in-frame clones and leaves some out. Its listing shows over 75,000 clones. Comment on this clone: Its antigen is not identified.

Study-wide findings and caveats: The productive fraction for most TCR beta V segments was about 87% or about 30% in an earlier analysis.

The V gene end was trimmed by 7 bases and the J gene end by 11 bases; junction bases not matched to a gene: 14. Germline V gene data show CDR1 as SEHNR and CDR2 as FQNEAQ (reference sequence). This CDR3 spans 14 amino acids. The sequence derives from a girl aged 5-17 years in good health and CMV-seropositive. V gene TRBV7-9 combines with J gene TRBJ1-1; 9 nucleotides match TRBD1. The specimen was PBMCs. The CDR3 reads CASTPGQGDGGAFF. The CDR3 DNA reads TGTGCCAGCACACCGGGACAGGGTGACGGTGGGGCTTTCTTT.